This T cell receptor (beta chain) was obtained from a study of regulatory T cells in long-lasting Graves disease. Study outcomes and limitations: Lower TCR diversity was seen in persistent Graves' patients than in newly diagnosed ones. There was favoring of TRBV28, TRBJ1-2 and TRBJ2-5 in persistent disease.

Researchers made TCR beta libraries by using iRepertoire HTBI primers and running Arm-PCR on CDR3 regions. TCRdb re-analysed the multiplex PCR reads in MiXCR, keeping a single row per CDR3 protein. The table shows 350,000 to 500,000 distinct CDR3 sequences, with around 15% occurring only once. This clonotype was picked up a small number of times. Antigen specificity is unknown. The time point is: newly diagnosed GD, antithyroid drugs for less than 3 months. PBMC-extracted RNA yielded the TCR library. Germline trimming cut 5 bases from V and 8 bases from J; bases unmatched to any gene: 9. This CDR3 contains 15 residues. The germline gives CDR1 MDHEN, CDR2 SYDVKM. These data were also filed under a second study, of T cells in Graves' hyperthyroidism and ophthalmopathy. From that study: The TCR CDR3 first-round RT-PCR relied on the HTBI primer set. In blood, most of the thyroid clonotypes expanded above 0.001 were also present.

The sample in question was peripheral blood mononuclear cells (PBMCs), obtained at new diagnosis, from a patient treated with antithyroid drugs. The source of this sequence is a woman aged 50 to 60 with Graves disease. The J gene is TRBJ1-4, the V gene TRBV28; 9 bases align to TRBD1. In DNA, the CDR3 is TGTGCCAGCAGTCTAGGGGGACAGGGTTTGGAAAAACTGTTTTTT. Its translation: CASSLGGQGLEKLFF. Variable domain in full (rest from reference TRBV28 and TRBJ1-4): DVKVTQSSRYLVKRTGEKVFLECVQDMDHENMFWYRQDPGLGLRLIYFSYDVKMKEKGDIPEGYSVSREKKERFSLILESASTNQTSMYLCASSLGGQGLEKLFFGSGTQLSVL.